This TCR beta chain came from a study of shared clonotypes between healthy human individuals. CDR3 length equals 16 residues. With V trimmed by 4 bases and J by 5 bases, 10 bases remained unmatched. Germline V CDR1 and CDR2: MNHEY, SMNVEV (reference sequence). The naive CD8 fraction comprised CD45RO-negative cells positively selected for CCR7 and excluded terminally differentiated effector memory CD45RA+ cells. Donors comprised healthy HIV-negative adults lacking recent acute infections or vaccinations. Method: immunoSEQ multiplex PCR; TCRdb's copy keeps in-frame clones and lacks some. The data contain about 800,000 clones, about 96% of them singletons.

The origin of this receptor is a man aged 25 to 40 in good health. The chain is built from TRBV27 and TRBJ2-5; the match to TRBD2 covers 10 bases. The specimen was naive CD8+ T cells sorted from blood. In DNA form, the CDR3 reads TGTGCCAGCAGTTCAATAGCGGGAGGCGCGTCGGAGACCCAGTACTTC. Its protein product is CASSSIAGGASETQYF.